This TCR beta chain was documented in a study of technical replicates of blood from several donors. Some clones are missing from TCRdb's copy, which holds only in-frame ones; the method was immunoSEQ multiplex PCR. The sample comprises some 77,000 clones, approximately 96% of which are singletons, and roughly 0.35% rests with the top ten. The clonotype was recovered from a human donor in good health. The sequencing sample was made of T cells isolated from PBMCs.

The CDR3 bases are TGCGCCAGCAGCGATGACAGGGGGGGAGAGACCCAGTACTTC. Protein sequence: CASSDDRGGETQYF. The chain carries TRBV5-1 and TRBJ2-5; 9 bases line up with TRBD1. Germline V gives CDR1 SGHRS, CDR2 YFSETQ. V shed 4 bases and J 4 bases; nucleotides not matched to a gene: 5. The CDR3 covers 14 residues.